A selection of T cell receptor beta chains follows, all from one sample in a study of T cell responses to AZD1222 COVID-19 vaccine. Here immunoSEQ multiplex PCR was the method, and the copy in TCRdb shows in-frame clones only, minus some. The table lists over 100,000 clones, approximately 84% of them singletons, with over 15% in the top ten. The sequences come from peripheral blood, collected on day 0 of AZD1222 vaccination. The source of these receptors is an adult in good health. CDR3s include the opening cysteine and the closing phenylalanine or tryptophan. D genes are given only for firm matches. Rows may omit the clone size; those that give it use once, few, many or a size class.

CDR3,DNA,V,J,D,size
CAWNRDRLVTEAFF,TGTGCCTGGAACCGGGACAGGCTGGTCACTGAAGCTTTCTTT,TRBV30,TRBJ1-1,TRBD1,.
CATKGDEQFF,TGTGCCACCAAGGGTGATGAGCAGTTCTTC,TRBV12-3/TRBV12-4,TRBJ2-1,.,.
CASSPGANTGELFF,TGCGCCAGCAGCCCAGGGGCCAACACCGGGGAGCTGTTTTTT,TRBV4-3,TRBJ2-2,.,.
CASSSAAGIRYEQYF,TGTGCCAGCAGTTCCGCAGCGGGAATCCGGTACGAGCAGTACTTC,TRBV27,TRBJ2-7,TRBD2,.
CASSQGLENTEAFF,TGCGCCAGCAGCCAAGGGCTTGAGAACACTGAAGCTTTCTTT,TRBV4-3,TRBJ1-1,.,.
CASSLYRQLNNEQFF,TGTGCCAGCAGCTTATATCGACAGCTAAACAATGAGCAGTTCTTC,TRBV11-3,TRBJ2-1,.,.
CSARRTEAFF,TGCAGTGCTCGGCGGACTGAAGCTTTCTTT,TRBV20-1,TRBJ1-1,.,.
CASSLEWATVGTEAFF,TGCGCCAGCAGCTTGGAGTGGGCCACCGTCGGGACTGAAGCTTTCTTT,TRBV5-1,TRBJ1-1,.,.
CAWSITGSFLGEKLFF,TGTGCCTGGAGTATAACAGGGAGTTTTCTCGGTGAAAAACTGTTTTTT,TRBV30,TRBJ1-4,.,.
CASSKEGDRGISEAFF,TGTGCCAGCAGCAAAGAAGGGGACAGGGGGATCTCTGAAGCTTTCTTT,TRBV21-1,TRBJ1-1,.,.
CASSSGRRADYNEQFF,TGTGCCAGCAGTTCGGGTCGGAGGGCGGACTACAATGAGCAGTTCTTC,TRBV6-2/TRBV6-3,TRBJ2-1,.,many
CASSLIGAGANVLTF,TGTGCCAGCAGTTTAATAGGGGCTGGGGCCAACGTCCTGACTTTC,TRBV28,TRBJ2-6,.,.
CAWSVGGGSVETQYF,TGTGCCTGGAGTGTAGGCGGGGGTAGCGTGGAGACCCAGTACTTC,TRBV30,TRBJ2-5,TRBD2,few
CAWRTTGGNEKLFF,TGTGCCTGGAGGACGACAGGGGGTAATGAAAAACTGTTTTTT,TRBV30,TRBJ1-4,TRBD1,once
CSVERSSSEAFF,TGCAGCGTTGAAAGAAGTTCGAGCGAAGCTTTCTTT,TRBV29-1,TRBJ1-1,.,.
CASSPELGTLNTEAFF,TGTGCCAGCTCACCCGAATTGGGGACCCTGAACACTGAAGCTTTCTTT,TRBV18,TRBJ1-1,.,.
CASSPVLGSNQPQHF,TGTGCCAGCAGTCCGGTCCTGGGGAGCAATCAGCCCCAGCATTTT,TRBV6-5,TRBJ1-5,.,.
CASSLATGRDNEKLFF,TGCGCCAGCAGCTTGGCCACCGGGCGGGATAATGAAAAACTGTTTTTT,TRBV5-1,TRBJ1-4,.,.
CASSPSQPDRASGYTF,TGCGCCAGCAGCCCCTCCCAGCCGGACAGGGCTTCGGGCTACACCTTC,TRBV4-3,TRBJ1-2,TRBD1,.
CAWSPLYGTGELFF,TGTGCCTGGAGTCCGTTATACGGGACCGGGGAGCTGTTTTTT,TRBV30,TRBJ2-2,.,once
CASSFRGADTQYF,TGTGCCAGCAGCTTCCGGGGGGCAGATACGCAGTATTTT,TRBV7-2,TRBJ2-3,TRBD2,.
CASSQGVELFF,TGTGCCAGCAGCCAAGGGGTGGAGCTGTTTTTT,TRBV3-1/TRBV3-2,TRBJ2-2,.,medium-sized
CASSYQQGYYGYTF,TGTGCCAGCAGTTACCAACAGGGGTACTATGGCTACACCTTC,TRBV6-5,TRBJ1-2,TRBD1,.
CSVVEGNTEAFF,TGCAGCGTAGTCGAGGGGAACACTGAAGCTTTCTTT,TRBV29-1,TRBJ1-1,.,.
CASSSGTGFTEAFF,TGTGCCAGCAGTTCCGGGACAGGGTTCACTGAAGCTTTCTTT,TRBV6-2/TRBV6-3,TRBJ1-1,TRBD1,.
CATLWDGYTF,TGTGCCACCCTATGGGATGGCTACACCTTC,TRBV28,TRBJ1-2,.,few
CASSSMGYLTGELFF,TGTGCCAGCAGCTCGATGGGATACCTCACCGGGGAGCTGTTTTTT,TRBV7-6,TRBJ2-2,.,.
CASSDRELSNYGYTF,TGTGCCAGCAGCGACCGGGAACTATCTAACTATGGCTACACCTTC,TRBV5-4,TRBJ1-2,.,.
CASSASLSSGNTIYF,TGTGCCAGCAGCGCCTCACTCAGCTCTGGAAACACCATATATTTT,TRBV9,TRBJ1-3,.,.
CASSQVFGGSEAFF,TGTGCCAGCAGCCAAGTTTTCGGTGGCTCTGAAGCTTTCTTT,TRBV3-1/TRBV3-2,TRBJ1-1,.,.
CASSLAGPNYNEQFF,TGCGCCAGCAGCTTGGCCGGGCCAAATTACAATGAGCAGTTCTTC,TRBV5-1,TRBJ2-1,.,.
CASSPRGYSSSGANVLTF,TGCGCCAGCAGCCCCAGGGGGTACTCCAGCTCTGGGGCCAACGTCCTGACTTTC,TRBV5-1,TRBJ2-6,TRBD1,.
CASSLAGGHDNEQFF,TGTGCCAGCAGCTTAGCGGGAGGCCACGACAATGAGCAGTTCTTC,TRBV7-8,TRBJ2-1,.,.
CASHQDREVVGYTF,TGTGCCAGCCACCAAGACAGGGAAGTAGTTGGCTACACCTTC,TRBV28,TRBJ1-2,TRBD1,.
CGTGNTEAFF,TGCGGGACAGGGAACACTGAAGCTTTCTTT,TRBV29-1,TRBJ1-1,TRBD1,.
CASSRTGEKYSPLHF,TGTGCCAGCTCTAGGACAGGGGAGAAGTATTCACCCCTCCACTTT,TRBV6-5,TRBJ1-6,TRBD1,.
CASSYGTSGAVGEQFF,TGTGCCAGCAGTTATGGGACTAGCGGGGCCGTTGGTGAGCAGTTCTTC,TRBV27,TRBJ2-1,TRBD2,.